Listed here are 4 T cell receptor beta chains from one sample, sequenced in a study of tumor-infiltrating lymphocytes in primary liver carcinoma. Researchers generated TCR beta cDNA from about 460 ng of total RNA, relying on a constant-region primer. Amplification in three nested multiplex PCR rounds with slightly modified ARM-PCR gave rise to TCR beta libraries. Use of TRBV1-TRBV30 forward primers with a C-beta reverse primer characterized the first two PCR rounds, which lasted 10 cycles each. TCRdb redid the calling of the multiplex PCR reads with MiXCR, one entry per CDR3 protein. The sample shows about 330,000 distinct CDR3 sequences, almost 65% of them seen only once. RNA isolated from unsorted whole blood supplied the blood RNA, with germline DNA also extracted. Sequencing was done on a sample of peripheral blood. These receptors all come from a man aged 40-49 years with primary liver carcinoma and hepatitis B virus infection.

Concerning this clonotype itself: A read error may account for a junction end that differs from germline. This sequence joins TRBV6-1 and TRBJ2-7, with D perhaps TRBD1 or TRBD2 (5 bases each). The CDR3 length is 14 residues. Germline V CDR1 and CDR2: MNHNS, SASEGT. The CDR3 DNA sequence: TGTGCCAGCAGAGAAGCCCAGGGAGACTATGAGCAGTACTTC. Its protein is CASREAQGDYEQYF.

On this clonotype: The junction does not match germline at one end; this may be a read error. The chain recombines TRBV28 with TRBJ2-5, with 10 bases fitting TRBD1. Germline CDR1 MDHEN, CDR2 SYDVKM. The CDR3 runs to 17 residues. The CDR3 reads CASSSPDRGRGEETQYF. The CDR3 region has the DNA TGTGCCAGTAGTTCCCCTGACAGGGGGCGCGGGGAAGAGACCCAGTACTTC.

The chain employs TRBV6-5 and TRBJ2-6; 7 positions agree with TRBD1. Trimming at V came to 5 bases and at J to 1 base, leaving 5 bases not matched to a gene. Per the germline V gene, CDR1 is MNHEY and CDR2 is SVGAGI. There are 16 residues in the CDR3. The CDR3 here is CASSKTTGSGANVLTF. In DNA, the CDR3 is TGTGCCAGCAGTAAAACGACAGGGTCTGGGGCCAACGTCCTGACTTTC.

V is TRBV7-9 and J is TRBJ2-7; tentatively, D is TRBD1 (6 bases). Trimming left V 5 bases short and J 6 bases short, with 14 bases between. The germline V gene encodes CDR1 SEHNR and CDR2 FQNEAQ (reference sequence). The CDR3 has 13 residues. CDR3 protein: CASSTAGAGEQYF. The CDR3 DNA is TGTGCCAGCAGCACGGCAGGGGCGGGCGAGCAGTACTTC.